The next 20 T cell receptor beta chains were all read from a single sample in a study of blood T cell repertoires in COVID-19. Libraries were prepared by immunoSEQ multiplex PCR; TCRdb keeps only in-frame clonotypes and omits some of them. The sample holds hundreds of thousands of clones, more than 75% seen once. The sequenced sample consisted of peripheral blood. The receptor source for this set is a woman aged 30 to 39 who had recovered from COVID-19.

The chain links TRBV2 to TRBJ2-5; 8 bases align to TRBD2. V dropped 8 bases and J dropped 3; count of bases not matched to a gene: 14. This CDR3 region has 16 residues. Germline lookup yields CDR1 SNHLY and CDR2 FYNNEI. Written as DNA, the CDR3 is TGTGCCAGCGGAGAGGGCCCTTTCGGGGGGGAAGAGACCCAGTACTTC. Its translation: CASGEGPFGGEETQYF.

As to this clone: Distinct nucleotide sequences in the sample also encode this CDR3. The chain uses TRBV18 and TRBJ2-2; TRBD1 is a possible D gene (6 bases). The CDR3 is made up of 14 amino acids. Trimming took off 3 bases at V and 1 base at J, with 6 bases between the two ends. Germline CDR1 and CDR2: KGHSH and LQKENI. The DNA of the CDR3 is TGTGCCAGCTCACCGGACAGGAACACCGGGGAGCTGTTTTTT. Translation: CASSPDRNTGELFF.

The chain combines TRBV5-1 with TRBJ2-1; 15 positions match TRBD2. The V gene end was trimmed by 5 bases and the J gene end by 2 bases; junction bases not matched to a gene: 8. Germline lookup yields CDR1 SGHRS and CDR2 YFSETQ. This CDR3 comprises 18 residues. This chain's CDR3 is CASSRTGTSGRTYNEQFF. The CDR3, as DNA: TGCGCCAGCAGTAGAACCGGGACTAGCGGGAGGACCTACAATGAGCAGTTCTTC.

The chain is built from TRBV7-2 and TRBJ2-3; D unresolved. In germline, CDR1 is SGHTA, CDR2 FQGNSA. V dropped 1 base and J dropped 4 bases, with 6 bases sitting between them. The CDR3 runs 13 residues. The CDR3 sequence: CASSLVYADTQYF. Written as DNA, the CDR3 is TGTGCCAGCAGCTTAGTCTATGCAGATACGCAGTATTTT.

The gene calls are TRBV11-2 and TRBJ2-3; 10 nucleotides match TRBD2. Trimming at V came to 5 bases and at J to 7 bases, leaving 12 bases not matched to a gene. The CDR3 has 16 residues. The germline V gene encodes CDR1 SGHAT and CDR2 FQNNGV. This chain's CDR3 is CASSLYGLAGVNTQYF. In DNA form, the CDR3 reads TGTGCCAGCAGCCTCTACGGGCTAGCGGGAGTTAATACGCAGTATTTT.

The table lists this clone with a few counts. In nucleotides, the CDR3 is TGTGCCAGCAGTTCGGGGACAGGGATCCCTGAAGCTTTCTTT. It encodes CASSSGTGIPEAFF. The rearrangement joins TRBV27 to TRBJ1-1, with 9 bases aligning to TRBD1. Germline V gene data show CDR1 as MNHEY and CDR2 as SMNVEV (reference sequence). The CDR3 is 14 amino acids. The V segment lost 4 bases and the J segment 6 bases; nucleotides outside the gene matches: 6.

The genes are TRBV10-3 and TRBJ2-3; 7 bases agree with TRBD2. The CDR3 contains 15 residues. The V gene end was trimmed by 2 bases and the J gene end by 6 bases; junction bases not matched to a gene: 8. Germline-derived CDR1 and CDR2 are ENHRY and SYGVKD. CDR3 bases: TGTGCCATCAGTGAGGAGAGACTAGCAGGCGATACGCAGTATTTT. Translation: CAISEERLAGDTQYF.

The gene calls are TRBV7-2 and TRBJ2-7; TRBD2 agrees at 7 bases. CDR3 length equals 14 residues. Losses at the gene ends were 3 bases for V and 1 base for J; bases not matched to a gene: 3. The germline V gene has CDR1 SGHTA and CDR2 FQGNSA. For the CDR3, the DNA is TGTGCCAGCAGCTTGGGGGGGGGATCCTACGAGCAGTACTTC. This sequence encodes CASSLGGGSYEQYF.

The chain has TRBV11-3 and TRBJ1-1, with TRBD1 matching 8 bases. V lost 5 bases and J lost 8; bases outside the gene matches: 4. The length of the CDR3 is 12 residues. The germline V gene has CDR1 SGHNT and CDR2 YENEEA. CDR3 amino acids: CASSLGTGEAFF. The DNA of the CDR3 is TGTGCCAGCAGCCTAGGGACAGGCGAAGCTTTCTTT.

The chain is built from TRBV6-4 and TRBJ2-1, with a weak D call TRBD1 (5 bases). Between the trimmed V and J ends, which lost 2 bases and 3 bases, there was a span of 11 bases. Germline loops: CDR1 MRHNA, CDR2 SNTAGT. CDR3 length: 15 amino acids. The CDR3 DNA is TGTGCCAGCAGTGACAGCATCCAGGGCTACAATGAGCAGTTCTTC. Translated, it gives CASSDSIQGYNEQFF.

The rearrangement links TRBV7-3 to TRBJ2-7; no definite D call. Germline V gives CDR1 SGHTA, CDR2 FQGTGA. V was trimmed by 8 bases and J by 3 bases, leaving 11 bases between them. This CDR3 spans 12 amino acids. This CDR3 reads CASWQVSYEQYF. As DNA, the CDR3 is TGTGCCAGCTGGCAGGTAAGCTACGAGCAGTACTTC.

This clone was seen once. The chain has TRBV5-8 and TRBJ2-1; 15 positions match TRBD2. The germline CDR1 and CDR2 sequences are SGHTS and YDEGEE. This CDR3 is 16 amino acids long. The V gene end was trimmed by 4 bases and the J gene end by 8 bases; junction bases not matched to a gene: 7. CDR3 DNA sequence: TGTGCCAGCAGCCAGGGGACTAGCGGGAGGTTGGATGAGCAGTTCTTC. This gives the protein CASSQGTSGRLDEQFF.

The chain couples TRBV2 to TRBJ2-3; tentative D call: TRBD1 (6 bases). Trimming took 4 bases from V and 9 from J, leaving 17 bases between them. The germline gives CDR1 SNHLY, CDR2 FYNNEI. This CDR3 region has 14 residues. Written as DNA, the CDR3 is TGTGCCAGCAGTGGGGGGAACTACAGGGCCACGCAGTATTTT. It translates to CASSGGNYRATQYF.

The CDR3 sequence is CASSPYPLGLGNEQFF. The CDR3 DNA is TGTGCCAGCAGCCCCTACCCACTAGGTTTGGGGAATGAGCAGTTCTTC. The chain joins TRBV11-2 to TRBJ2-1; tentatively, D is TRBD2 (5 bases). The CDR3 spans 16 residues. Trimming removed 5 bases at V and 7 bases at J, with 21 bases between. Germline assignment: CDR1 SGHAT and CDR2 FQNNGV.

In this sample, this clone turned up many times. The chain carries TRBV6-4 and TRBJ2-3; 13 bases match TRBD2. Germline assignment: CDR1 MRHNA and CDR2 SNTAGT. Losses at the gene ends were 0 bases for V and 4 bases for J; bases not matched to a gene: 1. This CDR3 comprises 16 residues. For the CDR3, the DNA is TGTGCCAGCAGTGACTCACTAGCGGGGGGGCCAGATACGCAGTATTTT. Translation gives CASSDSLAGGPDTQYF.

J is TRBJ1-5 and V is TRBV28; D perhaps matches TRBD1 (5 bases). V was cut by 5 bases and J by 9 bases, with 17 bases left in between. Germline V gene lookup returns CDR1 MDHEN and CDR2 SYDVKM. This CDR3 contains 14 residues. As DNA, the CDR3 is TGTGCCAGCAGTGGGACTCCGAGACTCGGGCCCCAGCATTTT. It specifies CASSGTPRLGPQHF.

This chain connects TRBV7-8 to TRBJ1-6; TRBD1 matches at 9 bases. The CDR3 is 17 amino acids. CDR1 is SGHVS, CDR2 FQNEAQ, per germline. J lost 10 bases, V lost 3 bases, and 13 bases had no gene match. The CDR3 sequence: CASSFVRDRVSGSPLHF. CDR3 coding DNA: TGTGCCAGCAGCTTTGTTCGGGACAGGGTTTCGGGATCACCCCTCCACTTT.

This rearrangement joins TRBV12-5 to TRBJ2-6; D remains ambiguous. The germline V gene has CDR1 LGHNT and CDR2 FRNRAP. Trimming removed 7 bases from V and 1 base from J, with 11 bases in between. The CDR3 length is 15 residues. CDR3 sequence reads: CASALGVSGANVLTF. In nucleotides, the CDR3 is TGTGCTAGTGCCCTAGGAGTTTCTGGGGCCAACGTCCTGACTTTC.

The rearrangement joins TRBV5-4 to TRBJ2-3; 8 nucleotides align to TRBD2. Germline CDR1 reads SGHNT; CDR2 reads YYREEE (reference sequence). The V and J ends lost 0 bases and 3 bases, in that order; junction bases with no gene match: 3. The CDR3 extends over 15 amino acids. The CDR3 protein is CASSLVASGTDTQYF. CDR3 sequence (DNA): TGTGCCAGCAGCTTGGTAGCTAGCGGGACAGATACGCAGTATTTT. Using reference TRBV5-4 and TRBJ2-3 for the parts outside the CDR3, the full variable domain is ETGVTQSPTHLIKTRGQQVTLRCSSQSGHNTVSWYQQALGQGPQFIFQYYREEENGRGNFPPRFSGLQFPNYSSELNVNALELDDSALYLCASSLVASGTDTQYFGPGTRLTVL.

The chain is built from TRBV19 and TRBJ1-1, with D possibly matching TRBD1 (5 bases). The CDR3 extends over 15 amino acids. Germline V gene data show CDR1 as LNHDA and CDR2 as SQIVND (reference sequence). The V end lost 4 bases, the J end lost 2 bases, and 14 bases lay between the germline ends. CDR3 bases: TGTGCCAGTAGTACATGGGGCTCGCCAAACACTGAAGCTTTCTTT. It is translated as CASSTWGSPNTEAFF. The full variable domain, rest sourced from reference TRBV19 and TRBJ1-1, is DGGITQSPKYLFRKEGQNVTLSCEQNLNHDAMYWYRQDPGQGLRLIYYSQIVNDFQKGDIAEGYSVSREKKESFPLTVTSAQKNPTAFYLCASSTWGSPNTEAFFGQGTRLTVV.